This note documents a single T cell receptor (beta chain) sequence. Assay: immunoSEQ multiplex PCR; the TCRdb copy retains only in-frame clones and omits some. There are around 50,000 clones in the sample; roughly 80% occur only once, and around 0.99% lies in the top ten. The germline V and J ends were trimmed by 5 bases and 6 bases, with 20 bases remaining between them. The CDR3 is 17 amino acids. Germline values: CDR1 LGHNA, CDR2 YNFKEQ. Single viable CD3+CD4+CD8-CD45RO+ cells were sorted as the memory CD4+ T cells. The sample is drawn from a study of memory CD4+ T cells and cytomegalovirus serostatus.

This chain joins TRBV4-2 and TRBJ1-6; D is possibly TRBD1 (5 bases). The sequence came from an adult in good health and CMV-seronegative. The sample comprised memory CD4+ T cells from blood. CDR3 loop: CASSLAFKLGLNSPLHF. In DNA form, the CDR3 reads TGTGCCAGCAGCTTGGCTTTCAAGTTGGGGCTTAATTCACCCCTCCACTTT.